Listed below are T cell receptor beta chains from one sample, sequenced in a study of shared clonotypes between healthy human individuals. Generated by immunoSEQ multiplex PCR, the TCRdb table keeps only in-frame clones and is missing some. The sample carries about 1.1 million clones, approximately 80% recorded once. The source material was memory CD4+ T cells from PBMCs. The receptor set was obtained from a man aged 18 to 29 in good health. Some clones in this sample may be carry-over from other donors' samples. CDR3s leave out the opening cysteine and the closing phenylalanine or tryptophan. A D gene is named only where the DNA matches it firmly. Size tells how often a clone was seen (once, few, many) or the class of an expanded clone, and some rows leave it out.

>-|TRBJ2-3|TRBV5-6|-
ASSPGQARSTDTQY
>-|TRBJ2-1|TRBV4-2|TRBD2
ASSQEGLAGAVSYNEQF
>-|TRBJ2-7|TRBV2|-
ATSRLIRDEQY
>-|TRBJ1-2|TRBV5-1|-
ASSPRDGIYGYT
>-|TRBJ2-1|TRBV9|-
ASSVVSSYNEQF
>-|TRBJ1-1|TRBV5-1|-
ASSIGGAAEAF
>few|TRBJ2-7|TRBV11-2|-
ASSLDVGSYEQY
>many|TRBJ2-5|TRBV14|-
ASSQGVLVKQTQY
>once|TRBJ1-4|TRBV5-1|TRBD1
ASSLAGGTGNEKLF
>-|TRBJ2-1|TRBV4-1|TRBD2
ASSRVSGLGPNEQF
>-|TRBJ2-1|TRBV6-6|-
ASSYSGVWGEQF
>-|TRBJ2-7|TRBV11-3|-
ASSPGSSYEQY
>-|TRBJ2-7|TRBV2|TRBD2
ASRGGLALTYEQY
>-|TRBJ1-5|TRBV6-1|-
ASSEGSYQPQH
>-|TRBJ2-3|TRBV7-3|-
ASSPNSADTQY
>-|TRBJ1-1|TRBV30|-
AWKRQWGDTVAF
>few|TRBJ1-1|TRBV4-2|-
ASSQDPNRDLGTEAF
>many|TRBJ2-1|TRBV9|-
ASSPGDGEQF
>-|TRBJ1-1|TRBV2|-
ASSLNGENTEAF
>-|TRBJ2-5|TRBV6-4|TRBD1
ASFLDRGQETQY
>once|TRBJ1-2|TRBV18|-
ASSPPSSVGYGYT
>-|TRBJ2-5|TRBV4-1|TRBD1
ASSQVGQGRREQY
>few|TRBJ1-1|TRBV6-1|-
ASRERQTNTEAF
>-|TRBJ2-7|TRBV2|-
ASIEPYEQY
>-|TRBJ1-2|TRBV5-1|TRBD1
ASSRDRGGYT
>-|TRBJ1-1|TRBV27|-
ASSSGGTANTEAF
>many|TRBJ1-2|TRBV9|TRBD1
ASSVGRGALGYGYT
>-|TRBJ1-1|TRBV28|-
ASSLTEGNTEAF
>-|TRBJ2-1|TRBV11-3|TRBD2
ASSSFEAGGNEQF
>-|TRBJ1-2|TRBV18|-
ASSPPYGLYGYT
>-|TRBJ1-4|TRBV6-4|-
ASSERGGEKLF
>-|TRBJ2-1|TRBV7-3|TRBD2
ASSPLAGGYNEQF
>-|TRBJ2-3|TRBV7-3|TRBD1
ASSLGQSTDTQY
>-|TRBJ1-1|TRBV15|-
ATSGRDTEAF
>few|TRBJ1-2|TRBV6-1|-
ASSRDITGYGYT
>-|TRBJ1-1|TRBV2|-
ASTARGGSNTEAF
>-|TRBJ2-1|TRBV2|TRBD1
ASRPQGQGLNEQF
>-|TRBJ2-7|TRBV5-1|-
ASSHGLGEQY
>-|TRBJ2-5|TRBV5-1|TRBD1
ASSGQGLETQY
>-|TRBJ2-5|TRBV6-5|-
ASSFQAGETQY
>-|TRBJ2-3|TRBV5-4|TRBD1
ASSLEGARTTDTQY
>-|TRBJ2-6|TRBV5-6|-
ASSTRQASGANVLT
>-|TRBJ2-7|TRBV11-2|TRBD2
ASSLDSRTTSGRTEQY
>-|TRBJ1-1|TRBV5-1|TRBD1
ASSAGDRERTEAF
>-|TRBJ2-1|TRBV27|-
ASSLYPSASYNEQF
>once|TRBJ1-1|TRBV14|-
ASSAHPNYEAF
>-|TRBJ1-2|TRBV5-4|-
ASSLPGRYGYT
>-|TRBJ2-2|TRBV5-1|-
ASSSTANTGELF
>-|TRBJ2-7|TRBV6-6|-
ASRRTGSSYEQY
>-|TRBJ2-7|TRBV7-2|TRBD1
ASSPGTGRSYEQY
>-|TRBJ2-3|TRBV5-1|-
ASSLALFTDTQY